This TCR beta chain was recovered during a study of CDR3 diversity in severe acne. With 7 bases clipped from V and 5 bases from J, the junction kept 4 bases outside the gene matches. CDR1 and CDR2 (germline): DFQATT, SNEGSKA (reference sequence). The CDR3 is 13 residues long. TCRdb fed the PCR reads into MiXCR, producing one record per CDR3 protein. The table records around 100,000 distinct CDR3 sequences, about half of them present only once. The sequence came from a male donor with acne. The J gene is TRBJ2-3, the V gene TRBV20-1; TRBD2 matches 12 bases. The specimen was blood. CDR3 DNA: TGCAGTGGACTAGCGGGGGTCCGAGATACGCAGTATTTT. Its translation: CSGLAGVRDTQYF.